A single sample is the source of the 6 T cell receptor beta chains below, sequenced in a study of T cells in Graves' hyperthyroidism and ophthalmopathy. The investigators amplified TCR beta CDR3 regions from RNA transcripts. Carried out on the TCR CDR3, a first-round RT-PCR used the HTBI primer set. TCRdb analysed the multiplex PCR reads with MiXCR anew, one entry per CDR3 protein. The data hold 310,000 or so distinct CDR3 sequences, with approximately 15% observed a single time. The sample was blood. The receptor set was obtained from a woman aged 55-70 years with Graves' ophthalmopathy.

This clonotype was counted only a few times. The rearrangement joins TRBV7-8 to TRBJ2-2; 8 bases match TRBD1. The CDR3 extends over 16 amino acids. V lost 5 bases to trimming and J lost 1 base; unmatched junction nucleotides: 6. The germline V gene has CDR1 SGHVS and CDR2 FQNEAQ. The CDR3 nucleotides are TGTGCCAGCAGCCCGTATGGACAGGGGAACACCGGGGAGCTGTTTTTT. This sequence encodes CASSPYGQGNTGELFF.

The chain uses TRBV20-1 and TRBJ2-6; the match to TRBD1 covers 7 bases. V lost 2 bases to trimming and J lost 2 bases; unmatched junction nucleotides: 0. This CDR3 has 14 residues. Looked up from germline, CDR1 is DFQATT and CDR2 is SNEGSKA (reference sequence). CDR3 loop: CSARQGAGANVLTF. The CDR3 nucleotides read TGCAGTGCTAGACAGGGGGCTGGGGCCAACGTCCTGACTTTC.

The chain carries TRBV29-1 and TRBJ2-2; no definite D call. Trimming removed 5 bases from V and 0 bases from J, with 13 bases in between. The CDR3 runs to 15 residues. CDR1 is SQVTM, CDR2 ANQGSEA, per germline. CDR3 sequence (DNA): TGCAGCGTTTTGTCTTCCCCCGCGAACACCGGGGAGCTGTTTTTT. Its translation is CSVLSSPANTGELFF.

The chain combines TRBV6-1 with TRBJ1-2, with D uncertain. CDR3 length equals 13 residues. The V gene's germline CDR1 is MNHNS and CDR2 SASEGT. The germline V and J ends were trimmed by 7 bases and 2 bases, with 11 bases remaining between them. CDR3 nucleotides: TGTGCCAGCATCCGCACACCGAACTATGGCTACACCTTC. It translates to CASIRTPNYGYTF.

This clonotype was observed at least ten times. V and J are TRBV7-2 and TRBJ1-2, with 7 positions matching TRBD1. Germline V lookup: CDR1 SGHTA, CDR2 FQGNSA. V trimming: 1 base; J trimming: 9 bases; junction bases outside the gene matches: 8. The CDR3 length is 14 residues. The CDR3, as DNA: TGTGCCAGCAGCTTAGGGAGACAGGGTGGGAGCTACACCTTC. Its translation: CASSLGRQGGSYTF.

A note on this clonotype: It may be a read error: a sequence one base away is much more abundant. The chain combines TRBV11-2 with TRBJ2-7, with D maybe TRBD2 (6 bases). The CDR3 runs to 15 residues. CDR1 is SGHAT and CDR2 is FQNNGV in the germline V gene. V lost 6 bases and J 0 bases, leaving 15 bases between the germline ends. CDR3 sequence (DNA): TGTGCCAGCAGGACTCCATGGGGAGGCTCCTACGAGCAGTACTTC. Its translation is CASRTPWGGSYEQYF.